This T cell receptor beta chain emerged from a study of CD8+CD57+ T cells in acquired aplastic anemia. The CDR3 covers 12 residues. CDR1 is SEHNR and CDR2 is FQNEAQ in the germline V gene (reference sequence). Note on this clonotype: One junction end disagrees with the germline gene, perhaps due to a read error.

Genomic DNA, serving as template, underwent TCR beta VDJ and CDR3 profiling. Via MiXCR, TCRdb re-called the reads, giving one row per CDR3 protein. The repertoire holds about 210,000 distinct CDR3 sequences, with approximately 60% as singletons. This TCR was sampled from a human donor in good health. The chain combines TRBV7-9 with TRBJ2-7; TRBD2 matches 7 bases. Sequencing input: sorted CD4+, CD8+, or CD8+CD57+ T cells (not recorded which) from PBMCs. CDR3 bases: TGTGCCAGCAGCTTAGGGGCGGGGGAGCTGTACTTC. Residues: CASSLGAGELYF.